This T cell receptor beta chain was documented in a study of radiation and T cells in renal cell carcinoma. The time point: baseline pretreatment blood. The treatment is: 15 Gy SBRT to primary tumor, nephrectomy 4 weeks later. After SBRT, blood was collected at 2 and 4 weeks, plus baseline. The tumor was a clear cell renal cell carcinoma. Study outcomes and limitations: No pretreatment tumor biopsies were available for baseline clonotypes.

Here immunoSEQ multiplex PCR was the method, and the copy in TCRdb shows in-frame clones only, minus some. This sample has some 150,000 clones, with over 65% found just once. CDR3 length: 17 amino acids. Trimming took 1 base from V and 9 from J, leaving 25 bases between them. Germline CDR1 is SQVTM and CDR2 is ANQGSEA. Regarding this clone: The target antigen is unknown.

The chain combines TRBV29-1 with TRBJ2-1; TRBD2 might be the D (6 bases). The sequenced sample was blood, obtained from a patient whose treatment included radiotherapy and nephrectomy. The receptor was isolated from a woman between 45 and 65 years old with renal cell carcinoma. The CDR3 DNA follows: TGCAGCGTTGAAGTAGGGGATAGTAGCCGGGAGTTGTTTGAGCAGTTCTTC. It translates to CSVEVGDSSRELFEQFF.